The rows below give T cell receptor beta chains drawn from one sample of a study of control samples from healthy donors and cancer patients. Assay: immunoSEQ multiplex PCR; the TCRdb copy retains only in-frame clones and omits some. The table shows 65,000 to 70,000 clones, with roughly 80% occurring only once. The specimen was PBMCs. The receptors shown here come from a woman aged 45-65 years with lung cancer. CDR3s include the opening cysteine and the closing phenylalanine or tryptophan. The D gene is left open where the match is weak. Clone size appears in some rows only: once, few, many, or a class for an expanded clone.

d_gene: .; v_gene: TRBV24-1; j_gene: TRBJ2-7; len: 13; abundance: .; CDR3nt: TGTGCCACCAGTGACGCCGTGGGGCACGAGCAGTACTTC; CDR3aa: CATSDAVGHEQYF
d_gene: .; v_gene: TRBV6-2/TRBV6-3; j_gene: TRBJ2-5; len: 11; abundance: .; CDR3nt: TGTGCCAGCAGTTACGCGGAGACCCAGTACTTC; CDR3aa: CASSYAETQYF
d_gene: TRBD1; v_gene: TRBV6-6; j_gene: TRBJ1-3; len: 16; abundance: .; CDR3nt: TGTGCCAGCAGTCCGGACAGGGGGACGTTTGGAAACACCATATATTTT; CDR3aa: CASSPDRGTFGNTIYF
d_gene: .; v_gene: TRBV4-3; j_gene: TRBJ1-2; len: 12; abundance: .; CDR3nt: TGCGCCAGCAGCCAAGAAGGGTATGGCTACACCTTC; CDR3aa: CASSQEGYGYTF
d_gene: .; v_gene: TRBV19; j_gene: TRBJ1-3; len: 17; abundance: few; CDR3nt: TGTGCCAGTAGTAGGGGGGGCAGTCTCTTCTCTGGAAACACCATATATTTT; CDR3aa: CASSRGGSLFSGNTIYF
d_gene: .; v_gene: TRBV19; j_gene: TRBJ2-7; len: 14; abundance: .; CDR3nt: TGTGCCAGTAGTATAACGATACTAGGGTACGAGCAGTACTTC; CDR3aa: CASSITILGYEQYF
d_gene: .; v_gene: TRBV5-6; j_gene: TRBJ2-3; len: 15; abundance: .; CDR3nt: TGTGCCAGCAGCTTAAGGCAGGGGACCACAGATACGCAGTATTTT; CDR3aa: CASSLRQGTTDTQYF
d_gene: .; v_gene: TRBV9; j_gene: TRBJ1-2; len: 14; abundance: .; CDR3nt: TGTGCCAGCAGCGTAGGGCCACTTAGTTATGGCTACACCTTC; CDR3aa: CASSVGPLSYGYTF
d_gene: TRBD1; v_gene: TRBV25-1; j_gene: TRBJ1-5; len: 15; abundance: few; CDR3nt: TGTGCCAGCAGTGGGGACAGGGGAGGGGTTCAGCCCCAGCATTTT; CDR3aa: CASSGDRGGVQPQHF
d_gene: .; v_gene: TRBV12-3/TRBV12-4; j_gene: TRBJ2-5; len: 13; abundance: .; CDR3nt: TGTGCCAGCAGTTTTTCGGTCCAAGAGACCCAGTACTTC; CDR3aa: CASSFSVQETQYF
d_gene: TRBD1; v_gene: TRBV24-1; j_gene: TRBJ2-7; len: 11; abundance: .; CDR3nt: TGTGCCACAGGACAGGTCTACGAGCAGTACTTC; CDR3aa: CATGQVYEQYF
d_gene: .; v_gene: TRBV3-1/TRBV3-2; j_gene: TRBJ1-1; len: 13; abundance: .; CDR3nt: TGTGCCAGCAGCCAAGATCGGGACCTTGAAGCTTTCTTT; CDR3aa: CASSQDRDLEAFF
d_gene: .; v_gene: TRBV30; j_gene: TRBJ2-2; len: 16; abundance: .; CDR3nt: TGTGCCTGGGGGGGCTTGGGCACCAAAAACACCGGGGAGCTGTTTTTT; CDR3aa: CAWGGLGTKNTGELFF
d_gene: TRBD1; v_gene: TRBV11-2; j_gene: TRBJ1-1; len: 16; abundance: .; CDR3nt: TGTGCCAGCAGCACCCGGGACAGGTCACCAAACACTGAAGCTTTCTTT; CDR3aa: CASSTRDRSPNTEAFF
d_gene: .; v_gene: TRBV30; j_gene: TRBJ2-6; len: 14; abundance: .; CDR3nt: TGTGCCTGGAGATCGGGTTCTGGGGCCAACGTCCTGACTTTC; CDR3aa: CAWRSGSGANVLTF
d_gene: .; v_gene: TRBV5-1; j_gene: TRBJ2-1; len: 15; abundance: few; CDR3nt: TGCGCCAGCAGCCCCCGGTCGGGGGCAATACCTGAGCAGTTCTTC; CDR3aa: CASSPRSGAIPEQFF
d_gene: TRBD1; v_gene: TRBV9; j_gene: TRBJ1-2; len: 15; abundance: once; CDR3nt: TGTGCCAGCAGCCCCCAGGACAGGGCTGGCTATGGCTACACCTTC; CDR3aa: CASSPQDRAGYGYTF
d_gene: .; v_gene: TRBV29-1; j_gene: TRBJ1-1; len: 14; abundance: once; CDR3nt: TGCAGCGTTGAAGATACGGGGAGGAACACTGAAGCTTTCTTT; CDR3aa: CSVEDTGRNTEAFF
d_gene: TRBD1; v_gene: TRBV10-2; j_gene: TRBJ1-1; len: 14; abundance: few; CDR3nt: TGCGCCAGCAGTGTCCAGGGGGCCAGGACTGAAGCTTTCTTT; CDR3aa: CASSVQGARTEAFF
d_gene: .; v_gene: TRBV14; j_gene: TRBJ1-2; len: 14; abundance: .; CDR3nt: TGTGCCAGCAGCCAAGAGACGGCCAACTATGGCTACACCTTC; CDR3aa: CASSQETANYGYTF
d_gene: .; v_gene: TRBV19; j_gene: TRBJ1-5; len: 14; abundance: .; CDR3nt: TGTGCCAGTAGTATGGATGGCCGGAATCAGCCCCAGCATTTT; CDR3aa: CASSMDGRNQPQHF
d_gene: .; v_gene: TRBV28; j_gene: TRBJ1-1; len: 18; abundance: .; CDR3nt: TGTGCCAGCAGTCCAAGTCGATGGGCAGGAGACCGGAACACTGAAGCTTTCTTT; CDR3aa: CASSPSRWAGDRNTEAFF
d_gene: .; v_gene: TRBV19; j_gene: TRBJ1-1; len: 15; abundance: .; CDR3nt: TGTGCCAGTAGTCGGGGGTTTGGGGAAGGGGATGAGTCTTTCTTT; CDR3aa: CASSRGFGEGDESFF
d_gene: .; v_gene: TRBV28; j_gene: TRBJ2-7; len: 15; abundance: .; CDR3nt: TGTGCCAGCAGTTTGGAGGGATCGGTTGCCTACGAGCAGTACTTC; CDR3aa: CASSLEGSVAYEQYF
d_gene: .; v_gene: TRBV9; j_gene: TRBJ2-2; len: 16; abundance: .; CDR3nt: TGTGCCCGCAGCCCGAGGGGGGGGCCGAACACCGGGGAGCTGTTTTTT; CDR3aa: CARSPRGGPNTGELFF
d_gene: .; v_gene: TRBV7-9; j_gene: TRBJ1-1; len: 12; abundance: .; CDR3nt: TGTGCCAGCACAAAACAGAACACTGAAGCTTTCTTT; CDR3aa: CASTKQNTEAFF
d_gene: TRBD1; v_gene: TRBV24-1; j_gene: TRBJ1-2; len: 13; abundance: .; CDR3nt: TGTGCCACCAGCCCGGGACAGGCCTATGGCTACACCTTC; CDR3aa: CATSPGQAYGYTF
d_gene: TRBD1; v_gene: TRBV27; j_gene: TRBJ1-1; len: 17; abundance: .; CDR3nt: TGTGCCAGCAGTTCCCGGACAGGGGGAGTAGTGAACACTGAAGCTTTCTTT; CDR3aa: CASSSRTGGVVNTEAFF
d_gene: .; v_gene: TRBV9; j_gene: TRBJ2-2; len: 16; abundance: .; CDR3nt: TGTGCCAGCAGCGTAGAAGGTGGGGGAAACACCGGGGAGCTGTTTTTT; CDR3aa: CASSVEGGGNTGELFF
d_gene: TRBD1; v_gene: TRBV27; j_gene: TRBJ1-2; len: 14; abundance: .; CDR3nt: TGTGCCAGCAGTGTGGACAGGGTGCACTATGGCTACACCTTC; CDR3aa: CASSVDRVHYGYTF
d_gene: TRBD1; v_gene: TRBV5-4; j_gene: TRBJ1-6; len: 14; abundance: .; CDR3nt: TGTGCCAGCAGCTCTCCGGGACAGGGCTCACCCCTCCACTTT; CDR3aa: CASSSPGQGSPLHF
d_gene: TRBD1; v_gene: TRBV19; j_gene: TRBJ1-6; len: 15; abundance: .; CDR3nt: TGTGCCAGTAGCCCACGGACAGGGGGAAATTCACCCCTCCACTTT; CDR3aa: CASSPRTGGNSPLHF
d_gene: .; v_gene: TRBV3-1/TRBV3-2; j_gene: TRBJ1-4; len: 13; abundance: .; CDR3nt: TGTGCCAGCAGCCAGGGGGACGCGTCGTGGGTGTTTTTT; CDR3aa: CASSQGDASWVFF
d_gene: TRBD1; v_gene: TRBV11-2; j_gene: TRBJ1-1; len: 14; abundance: .; CDR3nt: TGTGCCAGCAGCTTAGCGGGGACAGATCGAAAAGCTTTCTTT; CDR3aa: CASSLAGTDRKAFF
d_gene: TRBD1; v_gene: TRBV7-9; j_gene: TRBJ1-2; len: 16; abundance: .; CDR3nt: TGTGCCAGCAGCTTCGTAAGGGGGCGCGGTGGAGTTGGCTACACCTTC; CDR3aa: CASSFVRGRGGVGYTF
d_gene: .; v_gene: TRBV6-6; j_gene: TRBJ2-7; len: 16; abundance: .; CDR3nt: TGTGCCAGCAGTTACGGACCCTTTACAGGGCCGGGCGAGCAGTACTTC; CDR3aa: CASSYGPFTGPGEQYF
d_gene: .; v_gene: TRBV5-1; j_gene: TRBJ1-4; len: 14; abundance: .; CDR3nt: TGCGCCAGCAGCCCTCGGACAGTTACTGAAAAACTGTTTTTT; CDR3aa: CASSPRTVTEKLFF
d_gene: TRBD1; v_gene: TRBV7-2; j_gene: TRBJ2-3; len: 13; abundance: .; CDR3nt: TGTGCCAGCAGCTCGTTCAGGGGGGATACGCAGTATTTT; CDR3aa: CASSSFRGDTQYF
d_gene: .; v_gene: TRBV24-1; j_gene: TRBJ1-1; len: 15; abundance: .; CDR3nt: TGTGCCACCAGTGTCTCCGACAGTACGAACACTGAAGCTTTCTTT; CDR3aa: CATSVSDSTNTEAFF
d_gene: TRBD2; v_gene: TRBV4-1; j_gene: TRBJ2-7; len: 15; abundance: .; CDR3nt: TGCGCCAGCAGCCCGGTGGGAGGGACGGCCTACGAGCAGTACTTC; CDR3aa: CASSPVGGTAYEQYF
d_gene: .; v_gene: TRBV19; j_gene: TRBJ1-1; len: 15; abundance: .; CDR3nt: TGTGCCAGTAGTTCAATTGGGACCCTGAACACTGAAGCTTTCTTT; CDR3aa: CASSSIGTLNTEAFF
d_gene: .; v_gene: TRBV18; j_gene: TRBJ1-5; len: 14; abundance: once; CDR3nt: TGTGCCAGCTCACCGGGACGTCAAAATCAGCCCCAGCATTTT; CDR3aa: CASSPGRQNQPQHF
d_gene: TRBD2; v_gene: TRBV6-5; j_gene: TRBJ2-7; len: 15; abundance: many; CDR3nt: TGTGCCAGCAGTAAAAAGCCTAGCGGGGGGAGTGAGCAGTACTTC; CDR3aa: CASSKKPSGGSEQYF
d_gene: .; v_gene: TRBV30; j_gene: TRBJ1-1; len: 11; abundance: once; CDR3nt: TGTGCCTGGAGTCTCAGACAGGAAGCTTTCTTT; CDR3aa: CAWSLRQEAFF
d_gene: TRBD1; v_gene: TRBV7-2; j_gene: TRBJ2-3; len: 15; abundance: .; CDR3nt: TGTGCCAGCAGCACCCAGGGACAGAGCACAGATACGCAGTATTTT; CDR3aa: CASSTQGQSTDTQYF
d_gene: TRBD1; v_gene: TRBV27; j_gene: TRBJ1-1; len: 14; abundance: .; CDR3nt: TGTGCCAGCAGTTCGGGCCCAAGGACAGGGTCCGCTTTCTTT; CDR3aa: CASSSGPRTGSAFF
d_gene: TRBD1; v_gene: TRBV6-5; j_gene: TRBJ2-3; len: 15; abundance: once; CDR3nt: TGTGCCAGCAGCGCACAGGGGATAGACACAGATACGCAGTATTTT; CDR3aa: CASSAQGIDTDTQYF
d_gene: .; v_gene: TRBV13; j_gene: TRBJ2-3; len: 14; abundance: .; CDR3nt: TGTGCCAGCAGCTTAAGGGCAGCCACAGATACGCAGTATTTT; CDR3aa: CASSLRAATDTQYF